Listed here is a single TCR beta chain. Assay: immunoSEQ multiplex PCR; the TCRdb copy retains only in-frame clones and omits some. The profile shows about 240,000 clones, about 81% of them singletons. This CDR3 contains 14 residues. This specimen belongs to a study of blood T cell repertoires in COVID-19. The chain uses TRBV21-1 and TRBJ1-6; TRBD1 reflects the table's D call only, with no check against the DNA. TRBV21-1 is recorded as a pseudogene. Sequencing input: peripheral blood. The receptor's source is a woman in her sixties or seventies with active or convalescent COVID-19. This CDR3 reads CASSEQGNNSPLHF. CDR3 DNA sequence: TGTGCCAGCAGCGAACAGGGAAATAATTCACCCCTCCACTTT.